This entry lists 16 T cell receptor beta chains sequenced from one sample in a study of T cell responses to AZD1222 COVID-19 vaccine. The data were produced by immunoSEQ multiplex PCR, yet TCRdb's version contains in-frame clones alone and is incomplete. The sample includes some 140,000 clones, 92% of them seen just once. The material was peripheral blood, obtained on day 0 of AZD1222 vaccination. Receptor source: an adult in good health.

CDR3 amino acids: CASSLAPSGTRTYEQYF. The CDR3, as DNA: TGTGCCAGCAGCTTAGCCCCGTCGGGGACGCGGACCTACGAGCAGTACTTC. V is TRBV7-2 and J is TRBJ2-7; D may match TRBD1 or TRBD2 (5 bases each). The CDR3 is made up of 17 amino acids. Trimming left V 0 bases short and J 2 bases short, with 17 bases between. Germline V gene data show CDR1 as SGHTA and CDR2 as FQGNSA.

V is TRBV5-1 and J is TRBJ1-6; unclear D gene. Between the trimmed V and J ends, which lost 0 bases and 8 bases, there was a span of 12 bases. The CDR3 length is 15 residues. In germline, CDR1 is SGHRS, CDR2 YFSETQ. CDR3 nucleotides: TGCGCCAGCAGCTTGGAGGCAGGAAAGGATTCACCCCTCCACTTT. Encoded protein: CASSLEAGKDSPLHF.

The V call is TRBV6-5, the J call TRBJ2-7, with 7 bases aligning to TRBD2. Trimming at V came to 0 bases and at J to 3 bases, leaving 5 bases not matched to a gene. The CDR3 totals 15 residues. Germline assignment: CDR1 MNHEY and CDR2 SVGAGI. CDR3 in DNA: TGTGCCAGCAGTTACTCTGGACGGGGGGTCTACGAGCAGTACTTC. Translating it yields CASSYSGRGVYEQYF.

This chain uses TRBV18 with TRBJ2-1; D is unresolved. The CDR3 spans 13 residues. The germline V gene has CDR1 KGHSH and CDR2 LQKENI. V was clipped by 3 bases and J by 7 bases, with 10 bases between them. The CDR3 region has the DNA TGTGCCAGCTCACCCCTCTGGGGTAATGAGCAGTTCTTC. This gives the protein CASSPLWGNEQFF.

The rearrangement links TRBV5-1 to TRBJ2-7, with 7 bases lining up with TRBD2. Losses at the gene ends were 4 bases for V and 4 bases for J; bases not matched to a gene: 17. The CDR3 contains 17 residues. Germline V gene data show CDR1 as SGHRS and CDR2 as YFSETQ. As DNA, the CDR3 is TGCGCCAGCAGCACCTCTAGTGGGGGAGCGGGAAGGTACGAGCAGTACTTC. It encodes CASSTSSGGAGRYEQYF.

This sequence joins TRBV5-1 and TRBJ2-5, with D perhaps TRBD2 (6 bases). The CDR3 loop spans 14 amino acids. CDR1 and CDR2 (germline): SGHRS, YFSETQ. Trimming stripped 2 bases from V and 2 bases from J, with 10 bases between. The DNA of the CDR3 is TGCGCCAGCAGCTTCCTGGGGACTCAAGAGACCCAGTACTTC. As protein: CASSFLGTQETQYF.

V usage is TRBV4-3 and J usage is TRBJ2-1, with 11 bases that match TRBD2. Per the germline V gene, CDR1 is LGHNA and CDR2 is YSLEER. Trimming took 3 bases from V and 6 from J; bases not matched to a gene: 10. CDR3 length: 17 residues. The DNA of the CDR3 is TGCGCCAGCAGCCACATCCGCTCGACTAGCGGGGCCAATGAGCAGTTCTTC. It is translated as CASSHIRSTSGANEQFF.

The CDR3 spells CASSSSGRGYNEQFF. The CDR3 DNA reads TGTGCCAGCAGCTCGTCGGGCAGGGGCTACAATGAGCAGTTCTTC. The rearrangement uses TRBV7-2 and TRBJ2-1; perhaps TRBD1 as D (6 bases). The CDR3 is made up of 15 amino acids. Trimming removed 4 bases at V and 3 bases at J, with 13 bases between. Germline CDR1 is SGHTA and CDR2 is FQGNSA. Variable domain in full (rest from reference TRBV7-2 and TRBJ2-1): GAGVSQSPSNKVTEKGKDVELRCDPISGHTALYWYRQSLGQGLEFLIYFQGNSAPDKSGLPSDRFSAERTGGSVSTLTIQRTQQEDSAVYLCASSSSGRGYNEQFFGPGTRLTVL.

The chain is built from TRBV27 and TRBJ2-3; 8 nucleotides align to TRBD2. The CDR3 runs to 18 residues. V lost 2 bases and J lost 3; bases outside the gene matches: 13. The germline V gene has CDR1 MNHEY and CDR2 SMNVEV (reference sequence). In nucleotides, the CDR3 is TGTGCCAGCAGTTTACTGGCCCAGCGGGAGATAAGAACAGATACGCAGTATTTT. It specifies CASSLLAQREIRTDTQYF.

This chain connects TRBV20-1 to TRBJ1-1, with unresolved D. V lost 0 bases to trimming and J lost 8 bases, with 7 bases between them. From germline, CDR1 is DFQATT and CDR2 SNEGSKA (reference sequence). This CDR3 comprises 11 residues. The CDR3 loop reads CSARDIAEAFF. CDR3 in DNA: TGCAGTGCTAGAGATATCGCCGAAGCTTTCTTT.

This clone has just one count. The chain recombines TRBV7-2 with TRBJ2-5, with D possibly matching TRBD1 (5 bases). With 5 bases removed from V and 4 bases from J, the gap between germline ends came to 17 bases. Germline V lookup: CDR1 SGHTA, CDR2 FQGNSA. This CDR3 is 15 amino acids long. In DNA form, the CDR3 reads TGTGCCAGCAGCCCGGCCCGACAGATTCGAGAGACCCAGTACTTC. Protein sequence: CASSPARQIRETQYF. Together with reference TRBV7-2 and TRBJ2-5, the CDR3 gives the full variable domain: GAGVSQSPSNKVTEKGKDVELRCDPISGHTALYWYRQSLGQGLEFLIYFQGNSAPDKSGLPSDRFSAERTGGSVSTLTIQRTQQEDSAVYLCASSPARQIRETQYFGPGTRLLVL.

This clone was picked up one time. This chain links TRBV28 with TRBJ2-7, with 8 nucleotides matching TRBD2. Looked up from germline, CDR1 is MDHEN and CDR2 is SYDVKM. The CDR3 runs to 15 residues. The trim removed 6 bases at V and 3 bases at J, leaving 10 bases unmatched. The CDR3 loop is CASSQPREGLYEQYF. Here the CDR3 DNA reads TGTGCCAGCAGCCAACCCCGGGAGGGCCTCTACGAGCAGTACTTC. Filled out from reference TRBV28 and TRBJ2-7, the complete variable domain reads DVKVTQSSRYLVKRTGEKVFLECVQDMDHENMFWYRQDPGLGLRLIYFSYDVKMKEKGDIPEGYSVSREKKERFSLILESASTNQTSMYLCASSQPREGLYEQYFGPGTRLTVT.

The chain uses TRBV3-1 (or the pseudogene TRBV3-2) and TRBJ2-1, with 10 nucleotides matching TRBD2. The CDR3 loop spans 15 amino acids. Germline V lookup: CDR1 LGHDT, CDR2 YNNKEL (reference sequence). V dropped 4 bases and J dropped 8; count of bases not matched to a gene: 8. The CDR3 protein is CASSPQREGRHEQFF. The CDR3, as DNA: TGTGCCAGCAGCCCCCAGCGGGAGGGCAGGCATGAGCAGTTCTTC.

This chain uses TRBV30 with TRBJ1-2; unclear D gene. Deletions cut 1 base from V and 3 bases from J, with 9 bases between. CDR1 is GTSNPN, CDR2 SVGIG, per germline (reference sequence). The CDR3 totals 13 residues. CDR3 nucleotides: TGTGCCTGGAGTGCGAGCCACTACTATGGCTACACCTTC. Protein: CAWSASHYYGYTF.

The rearrangement links TRBV7-2 to TRBJ2-1; no definite D call. V was shortened by 3 bases and J by 5 bases, with 8 bases between the two germline ends. Looked up from germline, CDR1 is SGHTA and CDR2 is FQGNSA. The CDR3 sequence is 13 residues long. The DNA for the CDR3 is TGTGCCAGCAGCTTTTGGCTCAACAATGAGCAGTTCTTC. It specifies CASSFWLNNEQFF.

The rearrangement joins TRBV19 to TRBJ2-7, with TRBD1 matching over 9 bases. Trimming removed 8 bases from V and 4 bases from J; junction bases left unmatched: 9. Germline V gene lookup returns CDR1 LNHDA and CDR2 SQIVND (reference sequence). This CDR3 has 14 amino acids. The CDR3 here is CASAAGQGLYEQYF. The CDR3 DNA follows: TGTGCCAGTGCTGCGGGACAGGGTTTATACGAGCAGTACTTC.